The 27 T cell receptor beta chains in this list originate from one sample, sequenced in a study of CD8 T cells in ankylosing spondylitis. Study-level results: A motif of fewer than ten highly homologous TCR beta variants was seen as apparently characteristic of ankylosing spondylitis blood.

No cognate antigen is known for these TCRs. MiXCR was run by TCRdb on the 5' RACE reads, yielding one entry per CDR3 protein. This table has approximately 400,000 distinct CDR3 sequences, roughly 26% appearing once. The source material was blood, either unsorted or a sorted T cell fraction (not recorded which). These receptors originate from a male donor with ankylosing spondylitis.

This chain joins TRBV7-9 and TRBJ1-1; D is unclear. V lost 5 bases to trimming and J lost 12 bases, with 13 bases between them. The CDR3 is 11 amino acids. Germline V gene data show CDR1 as SEHNR and CDR2 as FQNEAQ (reference sequence). CDR3 sequence: CASSEDRLTFF. The CDR3 nucleotides are TGTGCCAGCAGCGAAGATAGGTTGACTTTCTTT.

This rearrangement joins TRBV7-9 to TRBJ1-3; D unresolved. Between the trimmed V and J ends, which lost 5 bases and 2 bases, there was a span of 4 bases. The CDR3 sequence is 12 residues long. Germline CDR1 SEHNR, CDR2 FQNEAQ (reference sequence). Here the CDR3 DNA reads TGTGCCAGCAGCCCGACTGGAAACACCATATATTTT. Protein sequence: CASSPTGNTIYF.

This clonotype was seen at least ten times. The genes are TRBV12-3 or TRBV12-4 and TRBJ2-2; 10 nucleotides align to TRBD2. With V trimmed by 5 bases and J by 2 bases, 5 bases remained unmatched. The CDR3 has 16 amino acids. CDR3 region: CASSPRTSGNTGELFF. As DNA, the CDR3 is TGTGCCAGCAGTCCCCGGACTAGCGGAAACACCGGGGAGCTGTTTTTT.

The chain combines TRBV7-8 with TRBJ2-7; perhaps TRBD1 as D (7 bases). The CDR3 sequence is 15 residues long. Germline CDR1 and CDR2: SGHVS and FQNEAQ. V gave up 4 bases and J gave up 5 bases, with 18 bases separating them. The CDR3 coding sequence is TGTGCCAGCAGCTCCCAGACGACAGGGAGGAACGAGCAGTACGTC. Translated, it gives CASSSQTTGRNEQYV.

This clonotype was counted a few times. The rearrangement links TRBV11-2 to TRBJ2-1; D not resolved. Trimming removed 3 bases from V and 8 bases from J, with 5 bases in between. The CDR3 length is 11 residues. Looked up from germline, CDR1 is SGHAT and CDR2 is FQNNGV. The CDR3, as DNA: TGTGCCAGCAGCTTCGTCCATGAGCAGTTCTTC. This gives the protein CASSFVHEQFF.

This chain joins TRBV20-1 and TRBJ1-1; the match to TRBD1 covers 9 bases. Germline-derived CDR1 and CDR2 are DFQATT and SNEGSKA (reference sequence). This CDR3 has 14 residues. Trimming at V came to 4 bases and at J to 4 bases, leaving 7 bases not matched to a gene. Written as DNA, the CDR3 is TGCAGTGCTACTCGACAGGGGGTGACCACTGAAGCTTTCTTT. Its protein is CSATRQGVTTEAFF.

J is TRBJ1-5 and V is TRBV2; no reliable D call. V lost 6 bases and J lost 7, with 16 bases in between. The CDR3 has 14 residues. Germline V gene lookup returns CDR1 SNHLY and CDR2 FYNNEI. CDR3 loop: CASRDSGIWQPQHF. In DNA, the CDR3 is TGTGCCAGCAGAGACTCGGGAATATGGCAGCCCCAGCATTTT.

The chain couples TRBV5-1 to TRBJ2-2, with 9 bases lining up with TRBD2. Trimming cost V 4 bases and J 1 base; bases outside gene matches: 5. Germline V CDR1 and CDR2: SGHRS, YFSETQ. The CDR3 is 16 amino acids. The CDR3 DNA sequence: TGCGCCAGCAGCGTCCTGACTAGCGGGAACACCGGGGAGCTGTTTTTT. Residues: CASSVLTSGNTGELFF. The full variable domain, rest sourced from reference TRBV5-1 and TRBJ2-2, is KAGVTQTPRYLIKTRGQQVTLSCSPISGHRSVSWYQQTPGQGLQFLFEYFSETQRNKGNFPGRFSGRQFSNSRSEMNVSTLELGDSALYLCASSVLTSGNTGELFFGEGSRLTVL.

This clonotype was detected only a few times. The chain employs TRBV10-3 and TRBJ2-1, with 11 bases lining up with TRBD2. This CDR3 has 17 residues. V shed 7 bases and J 9 bases; nucleotides not matched to a gene: 17. Germline values: CDR1 ENHRY, CDR2 SYGVKD. CDR3 in DNA: TGTGCCATCACCAAATCTAATACTAGCGGGAGTGTAAGTGAGCAGTTCTTC. As protein: CAITKSNTSGSVSEQFF.

CDR3 sequence (DNA): TGTGCCAGCAGCTGGTCTTCGGGGCGGTACTCCTACAATGAGCAGTTCTTC. Its translation is CASSWSSGRYSYNEQFF. The rearrangement joins TRBV21-1 to TRBJ2-1; TRBD1, the table's D call, was not compared with the DNA. TRBV21-1 is shown as a pseudogene. The CDR3 has 17 amino acids.

The rearrangement uses TRBV29-1 and TRBJ2-2; D unclear. The ends were cut back, 7 bases at V and 1 base at J, with 13 bases in the middle. Germline V gene sequence: CDR1 SQVTM, CDR2 ANQGSEA. This CDR3 contains 14 residues. CDR3 region: CSATRTGNTGELFF. CDR3 DNA sequence: TGCAGCGCTACCAGGACGGGGAACACCGGGGAGCTGTTTTTT.

This clonotype was found a few times. V gene TRBV29-1 combines with J gene TRBJ1-2; unclear D gene. The CDR3 covers 12 residues. V shed 0 bases and J shed 4 bases, with 6 bases lying between them. Germline values: CDR1 SQVTM, CDR2 ANQGSEA. CDR3 bases: TGCAGCGTTGAAGATTACCTCTATGGCTACACCTTC. Its translation is CSVEDYLYGYTF. Full variable domain (rest looked up from reference TRBV29-1 and TRBJ1-2): SAVISQKPSRDICQRGTSLTIQCQVDSQVTMMFWYRQQPGQSLTLIATANQGSEATYESGFVIDKFPISRPNLTFSTLTVSNMSPEDSSIYLCSVEDYLYGYTFGSGTRLTVV.

In this sample, this clonotype turned up a few times. The chain is built from TRBV12-3 or TRBV12-4 and TRBJ1-1; possibly TRBD1 for D (5 bases). The CDR3 extends over 15 amino acids. The V end lost 6 bases, the J end lost 4 bases, and 18 bases lay between the germline ends. In DNA, the CDR3 is TGTGCCAGCAGCCCCCTCGGGACGGTGATCACTGAAGCTTTCTTT. Protein: CASSPLGTVITEAFF.

This clonotype was seen only a few times. The V and J genes are TRBV5-6 and TRBJ1-5; D perhaps matches TRBD1 (6 bases). Between the trimmed V and J ends, which lost 0 bases and 5 bases, there was a span of 9 bases. The CDR3 totals 14 residues. Per the germline V gene, CDR1 is SGHDT and CDR2 is YYEEEE. The CDR3 region has the DNA TGTGCCAGCAGCTTGGGGGACACCCATCAGCCCCAGCATTTT. The encoded protein is CASSLGDTHQPQHF.

The J gene is TRBJ1-1, the V gene TRBV5-1; no firm D call. Per germline, CDR1 SGHRS and CDR2 YFSETQ. This CDR3 comprises 15 residues. V was trimmed by 0 bases and J by 2 bases, leaving 11 bases between them. For the CDR3, the DNA is TGCGCCAGCAGCTTGGAAGGGAGCCGAAACACTGAAGCTTTCTTT. Protein: CASSLEGSRNTEAFF.

This chain joins TRBV12-3 or TRBV12-4 and TRBJ2-5; 16 nucleotides align to TRBD2. V lost 5 bases, J lost 5 bases, and 8 bases stayed unmatched. CDR3 size: 17 residues. CDR3 in DNA: TGTGCCAGCAGTCCCGGGACTAGCGGGAGGGGAGTGGAGACCCAGTACTTC. Protein sequence: CASSPGTSGRGVETQYF.

This clonotype appeared once. The chain recombines TRBV25-1 with TRBJ2-1; no clear D. The CDR3 is 15 residues long. Deletions cut 1 base from V and 6 bases from J, with 13 bases between. Germline CDR1 and CDR2: MGHDK and SYGVNS. The chain's CDR3 is CASSEFLGLGNEQFF. Here the CDR3 DNA reads TGTGCCAGCAGTGAATTTCTGGGTTTGGGCAATGAGCAGTTCTTC.

This clonotype was recorded once. The chain has TRBV30 and TRBJ2-1; the match to TRBD2 covers 14 bases. The junction had 4 bases not matched to a gene; V was cut back by 2 bases and J by 7 bases. The germline V gene encodes CDR1 GTSNPN and CDR2 SVGIG (reference sequence). CDR3 length: 15 amino acids. The CDR3 here is CAWSLGLAGVNEQFF. CDR3 DNA: TGTGCCTGGAGTTTGGGACTAGCGGGAGTTAATGAGCAGTTCTTC.

This clonotype has a handful of counts. CDR3 bases: TGCAGTGCTAGTGTCTTAGGGAACACTGAAGCTTTCTTT. Encoded protein: CSASVLGNTEAFF. The rearrangement uses TRBV20-1 and TRBJ1-1, with D hard to call. V was cut by 3 bases and J by 1 base, with 9 bases left in between. The CDR3 consists of 13 residues. Germline lookup yields CDR1 DFQATT and CDR2 SNEGSKA (reference sequence).

This clonotype was seen only a few times. The chain joins TRBV20-1 to TRBJ2-7, with no clear D. Germline V lookup: CDR1 DFQATT, CDR2 SNEGSKA (reference sequence). Trimming took 6 bases from V and 0 from J, leaving 9 bases between them. The length of the CDR3 is 12 residues. CDR3 region: CSAVRSSYEQYF. CDR3 DNA sequence: TGCAGTGCGGTCCGCAGCTCCTACGAGCAGTACTTC.

This clonotype has a handful of counts. This chain links TRBV5-1 with TRBJ1-2; 7 nucleotides match TRBD1. The germline V gene encodes CDR1 SGHRS and CDR2 YFSETQ. J gave up 3 bases and V 5 bases, and 10 bases lay outside the gene matches. The length of the CDR3 is 15 residues. CDR3 loop: CASRQGTVDYYGYTF. DNA for the CDR3: TGCGCCAGCAGACAAGGGACAGTCGACTACTATGGCTACACCTTC.

The J gene is TRBJ2-4, the V gene TRBV20-1; tentatively, D is TRBD2 (5 bases). The CDR3 contains 15 residues. Deletions cut 3 bases from V and 2 bases from J, with 14 bases between. Germline V gene sequence: CDR1 DFQATT, CDR2 SNEGSKA (reference sequence). The CDR3 loop reads CSASFLREPKNIQYF. The CDR3 DNA is TGCAGTGCTAGTTTTTTGAGGGAGCCCAAAAACATTCAGTACTTC.

A few counts support this clonotype. The chain is built from TRBV6-1 and TRBJ2-1, with D perhaps assigned TRBD1 or TRBD2 (6 bases each). The germline V and J ends were trimmed by 7 bases and 9 bases, with 19 bases remaining between them. From germline, CDR1 is MNHNS and CDR2 SASEGT. The CDR3 is 14 residues long. The CDR3 bases are TGTGCCAGCACCCTCGGGGGCAGGGTCGGTGAGCAGTTCTTC. The encoded protein is CASTLGGRVGEQFF.

This clonotype turned up a few times. This chain uses TRBV11-2 with TRBJ2-1; the D gene is possibly TRBD1 (5 bases). Between the trimmed V and J ends, which lost 4 bases and 0 bases, there was a span of 13 bases. The CDR3 is 16 residues long. Germline V gene sequence: CDR1 SGHAT, CDR2 FQNNGV. The DNA for the CDR3 is TGTGCCAGCAGCTCCCCTGGGGCCTCCTCCTACAATGAGCAGTTCTTC. Translation gives CASSSPGASSYNEQFF.

Only a few counts were recorded for this clonotype. The genes are TRBV11-2 and TRBJ1-6, with D possibly TRBD1 on 5 matching bases. This CDR3 spans 18 amino acids. The V and J ends lost 4 bases and 6 bases respectively, with 22 bases between them. Germline V gene lookup returns CDR1 SGHAT and CDR2 FQNNGV. This chain's CDR3 is CASSYKKKQQEINSPLHF. CDR3 nucleotide sequence: TGTGCCAGCAGCTATAAAAAGAAACAACAGGAGATTAATTCACCCCTCCACTTT.

The chain is built from TRBV7-2 and TRBJ2-2, with D possibly called TRBD1 or TRBD2 (5 bases each). V lost 1 base to trimming and J lost 7 bases, with 13 bases between them. CDR3 length equals 15 residues. CDR1 SGHTA and CDR2 FQGNSA come from the germline V gene. The CDR3 sequence is CASSLVFAGSGELFF. The CDR3 nucleotides are TGTGCCAGCAGCTTAGTCTTTGCAGGGAGCGGGGAGCTGTTTTTT.

This clonotype has a count of ten or more. CDR3 in amino acids: CASSLEQLISYNEQFF. In DNA form, the CDR3 reads TGCGCCAGCAGCTTGGAGCAGCTAATCTCCTACAATGAGCAGTTCTTC. This chain connects TRBV5-1 to TRBJ2-1; D uncertain. This CDR3 region has 16 residues. With 0 bases removed from V and 0 bases from J, the gap between germline ends came to 10 bases. From germline, CDR1 is SGHRS and CDR2 YFSETQ. Drawing the rest from reference TRBV5-1 and TRBJ2-1, the complete variable domain is KAGVTQTPRYLIKTRGQQVTLSCSPISGHRSVSWYQQTPGQGLQFLFEYFSETQRNKGNFPGRFSGRQFSNSRSEMNVSTLELGDSALYLCASSLEQLISYNEQFFGPGTRLTVL.